The T cell receptor beta chain under discussion was sequenced for a study of OX40 agonist ivuxolimab in advanced cancers. Study as a whole: Patients were treated with ivuxolimab, an agonistic anti-OX40 (CD134) antibody. Patients were treated with intravenous ivuxolimab, dosed at 0.01 to 10 mg/kg and infused every 2 weeks. Hepatocellular carcinoma, melanoma, renal cell or head and neck cancer affected the dose-escalation patients.

V gave up 5 bases and J gave up 2 bases, with 14 bases separating them. CDR1 and CDR2 from the germline V gene are SGHNT and YENEEA. This CDR3 has 15 residues. The data were produced by immunoSEQ multiplex PCR, yet TCRdb's version contains in-frame clones alone and is incomplete. The table includes about 52,000 clones, approximately 94% detected once. This rearrangement joins TRBV11-3 to TRBJ2-3; D remains unclear. The sample was CD4+ or CD8+ T cells sorted from blood, taken in a trial of the OX40 agonist ivuxolimab. This clonotype was sampled from an adult with an advanced solid tumor such as melanoma, head and neck, liver or kidney cancer. The CDR3: CASSPLRWATDTQYF. Here the CDR3 DNA reads TGTGCCAGCAGCCCTTTAAGGTGGGCCACAGATACGCAGTATTTT. The entire variable domain, with the rest obtained from reference TRBV11-3 and TRBJ2-3, is as follows: EAGVVQSPRYKIIEKKQPVAFWCNPISGHNTLYWYLQNLGQGPELLIRYENEEAVDDSQLPKDRFSAERLKGVDSTLKIQPAELGDSAVYLCASSPLRWATDTQYFGPGTRLTVL.